This T cell receptor beta chain comes out of a study of human T cells and chemical hapten exposure (dated by TCRdb to the early 2020s). Regarding the research as a whole: For sensitization, 2% DPC in acetone was applied to a roughly 2 cm by roughly 2 cm area of upper inner arm skin. Weekly therapeutic DPC doses were additionally applied to the scalp of patients throughout the roughly 25-week study period. For TCR sequencing, blood came from 25 to 35 alopecia patients at anywhere from one to four time points (pre-sensitization, 2, 6 and 24 weeks). From each blood RNA sample, both TCR alpha and TCR beta chains were sequenced. Libraries were combined into a pool for sequencing, and differences in TCR yield between samples came mainly from small differences in library volumes within the pool. In alopecia patients, the study followed how the peripheral blood TCR repertoire changed in vivo over primary and secondary sensitization to diphenylcyclopropenone (DPC), a hapten. Blood samples were taken from patients before sensitization (week 0) and then at 2, 6 and about 24 weeks after DPC sensitization. The mostly female patient cohort included alopecia areata with under or over 50% scalp involvement, alopecia totalis and alopecia universalis. Patch testing was performed on the upper back with Finn chambers containing 0.01% DPC, and the patch tests were scored after 6 days according to International Contact Dermatitis Research Group standards.

Study-wide findings and limitations: Compared with pre-sensitization or healthy control sets, expanded TCRs formed significantly more large CDR3 similarity clusters, which is consistent with antigen-driven responses. Patch test score was positively correlated with the number of PT1 expanded TCRs, with significance at thresholds 8, 16 and 32 but not at 4. DPC sensitization did not change the number of TCRs with a frequency above 1 in 1000, and there was no evidence of changes in global repertoire structure. All patients had alopecia, a presumed autoimmune disease, so their immune response might differ from that of healthy individuals. After repeated subsampling, changes were observed in the strength of the expansion versus patch-test correlation and in the threshold at which the correlation became significant.

Trimming costs V 7 bases and J 5 bases, and their ends lie 12 bases apart. The CDR3 spans 12 residues, from the cysteine through the phenylalanine. Only the CDR3 DNA is retained, 36 bases long and in frame from the first base. CDR1 and CDR2 are read off the germline V gene as SNHLY and FYNNEI. The method behind the library was RACE. Sequencing used a NextSeq 500. Library preparation attached unique molecular identifiers to individual cDNA molecules for quantitative, reproducible TCR counting. The authors processed their data as follows. The median number of TCRs per sample was some 100,000, ranging from about 20,000 to 690,600. V, J and CDR3 annotation of the TCR reads was performed with the Decombinator software suite. For the PS versus PT1 abundance plots, all samples were subsampled to the same number of TCRs (28,000). TCRs were defined as expanded if absent before sensitization and observed at least eight times at the 2-week time point. TCRdb trimmed the raw reads at Q25, called clones with MiXCR and kept productive beta chains. Rows with one shared CDR3 protein collapse into an entry with the most common genes and DNA. V and J calls and clone size were set by TCRdb, not the authors. The sample has more than 30,000 distinct CDR3 sequences on record, around 6.5% of them singletons. Jointly, the top ten make up roughly 9.2% of the sample.

This clonotype was counted at least ten times. The antigen it recognizes is unknown. No per-base quality is available; no much larger clone lies one base away. The time point label corresponds to: patch test 1, 2 weeks after DPC sensitization. The sample's treatment or condition label, in plain terms: therapeutic diphenylcyclopropenone sensitization with weekly scalp DPC. Total RNA was extracted from unfractionated whole blood that had been collected in Tempus Blood RNA tubes. At every patch-test visit, the blood draw took place before the patch test was put on. Patients were eligible if aged 18 to 70, diagnosed with alopecia and judged suitable for DPC therapy, and pregnant patients were excluded.

In this chain, TRBV2 is recombined with TRBJ2-7; TRBD2 is a possible D gene, resting on 6 matching bases. This receptor was taken from a woman aged 25-40 years with alopecia areata. Some clones in this sample may be carry-over from other donors' samples. The source material was whole blood, sampled in connection with sensitization to the hapten diphenylcyclopropenone (DPC). Here is the DNA: TGTGCCAGCACGGGGGTATCCGACGAGCAGTACTTC. Protein translation: CASTGVSDEQYF.